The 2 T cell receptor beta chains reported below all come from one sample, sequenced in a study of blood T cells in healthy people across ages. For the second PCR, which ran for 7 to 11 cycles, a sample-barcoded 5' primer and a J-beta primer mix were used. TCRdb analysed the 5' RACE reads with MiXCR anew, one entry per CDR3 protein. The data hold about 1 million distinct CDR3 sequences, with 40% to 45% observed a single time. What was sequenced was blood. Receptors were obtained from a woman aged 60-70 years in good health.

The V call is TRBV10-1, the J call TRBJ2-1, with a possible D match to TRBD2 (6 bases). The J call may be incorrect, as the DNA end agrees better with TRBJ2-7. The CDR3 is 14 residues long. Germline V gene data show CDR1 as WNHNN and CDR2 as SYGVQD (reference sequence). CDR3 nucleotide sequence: TGCGCCAGCAGTGAGTCTCCGGACTACAATGAGCAGTACTTC. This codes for CASSESPDYNEQYF.

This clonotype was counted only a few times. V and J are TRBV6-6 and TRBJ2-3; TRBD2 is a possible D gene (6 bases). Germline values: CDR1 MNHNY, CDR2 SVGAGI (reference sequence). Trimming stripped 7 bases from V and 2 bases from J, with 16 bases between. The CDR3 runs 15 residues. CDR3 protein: CASTPSGVNTDTQYF. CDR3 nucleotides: TGTGCCAGCACCCCTTCGGGGGTAAACACAGATACGCAGTATTTT.